The 17 T cell receptor beta chains listed next were all sequenced from one sample in a study of CD8+CD57+ T cells in acquired aplastic anemia. The template for TCR beta VDJ and CDR3 sequence profiling was genomic DNA. TCRdb fed the reads into MiXCR, producing one record per CDR3 protein. The data contain approximately 200,000 distinct CDR3 sequences, 64% of them singletons. The sample taken for sequencing was sorted CD4+, CD8+, or CD8+CD57+ T cells (not recorded which) from PBMCs. The source of these receptors is a human donor with severe aplastic anemia or a healthy control (not recorded which).

This chain links TRBV6-4 with TRBJ1-1, with a possible D match to TRBD1 (5 bases). The V end was cut by 2 bases, the J end by 0 bases, with 13 bases between. This CDR3 has 16 residues. Germline assignment: CDR1 MRHNA and CDR2 SNTAGT. The CDR3 reads CASSDGLAGVNTEAFF. The CDR3 coding sequence is TGTGCCAGCAGTGACGGACTAGCGGGGGTGAACACTGAAGCTTTCTTT.

This chain connects TRBV20-1 to TRBJ2-3; 9 bases fit TRBD2. V lost 2 bases, J lost 5 bases, and 5 bases stayed unmatched. CDR1 and CDR2 (germline): DFQATT, SNEGSKA (reference sequence). The CDR3 length is 14 residues. DNA of the CDR3: TGCAGTGCTAGATCTAGCGGGGTGGGAGATACGCAGTATTTT. Residues: CSARSSGVGDTQYF.

This clonotype was found once. This chain links TRBV9 with TRBJ1-2; D is ambiguous. The CDR3 is 13 residues long. The V end lost 4 bases, the J end lost 2 bases, and 9 bases lay between the germline ends. Per the germline V gene, CDR1 is SGDLS and CDR2 is YYNGEE. The CDR3 is CASSLGRNYGYTF. In nucleotides, the CDR3 is TGTGCCAGCAGCCTCGGCAGGAACTATGGCTACACCTTC.

The chain has TRBV3-1 and TRBJ1-4, with a weak D call TRBD1 (5 bases). CDR3 size: 17 residues. Germline V gene sequence: CDR1 LGHDT, CDR2 YNNKEL (reference sequence). V was pared by 0 bases and J by 4 bases, with 15 bases between. The DNA for the CDR3 is TGTGCCAGCAGCCAAGATCCAATGACAGCGATTAATGAAAAACTGTTTTTT. Protein: CASSQDPMTAINEKLFF.

The chain links TRBV7-9 to TRBJ2-3; 8 positions agree with TRBD2. V gave up 4 bases and J gave up 2 bases; unmatched junction bases: 5. This CDR3 is built from 15 residues. Looked up from germline, CDR1 is SEHNR and CDR2 is FQNEAQ (reference sequence). CDR3 amino acids: CASSSGGAITDTQYF. In nucleotides, the CDR3 is TGTGCCAGCAGCTCCGGGGGGGCCATCACAGATACGCAGTATTTT.

In its sample, this clonotype was seen a few times. In nucleotides, the CDR3 is TGTGCCACCAGTTGGGGGGTGGCTCAGCCCCAGCATTTT. Protein: CATSWGVAQPQHF. The chain recombines TRBV24-1 with TRBJ1-5, with a possible D match to TRBD1 (5 bases). The CDR3 sequence is 13 residues long. Deletions cut 6 bases from V and 6 bases from J, with 11 bases between. In germline, CDR1 is KGHDR, CDR2 SFDVKD.

The chain employs TRBV24-1 and TRBJ2-1, with TRBD2 matching over 8 bases. Losses at the gene ends were 9 bases for V and 6 bases for J; bases not matched to a gene: 12. The length of the CDR3 is 15 residues. Looked up from germline, CDR1 is KGHDR and CDR2 is SFDVKD. CDR3 protein: CATSSPAGVGNEQFF. CDR3 nucleotides: TGTGCCACCTCCTCCCCAGCGGGAGTGGGCAATGAGCAGTTCTTC.

This clonotype was counted a few times. The rearrangement links TRBV19 to TRBJ1-5; the D is unclear. The V gene's germline CDR1 is LNHDA and CDR2 SQIVND (reference sequence). V was pared by 3 bases and J by 1 base, with 13 bases between. The CDR3 runs to 16 residues. CDR3 DNA sequence: TGTGCCAGTAGTATCGTGAGAGGTGGGAGCAATCAGCCCCAGCATTTT. Protein product: CASSIVRGGSNQPQHF.

The table lists this clonotype with a few counts. V and J are TRBV20-1 and TRBJ1-1, with D maybe TRBD1 (5 bases). This CDR3 contains 13 residues. Germline assignment: CDR1 DFQATT and CDR2 SNEGSKA (reference sequence). V lost 8 bases, J lost 1 base, and 14 bases lay in between. The CDR3: CSTFKGQNTEAFF. CDR3 nucleotide sequence: TGCAGTACCTTCAAAGGACAGAACACTGAAGCTTTCTTT.

V usage is TRBV10-3 and J usage is TRBJ2-1, with D hard to call. This CDR3 comprises 10 residues. Germline CDR1 reads ENHRY; CDR2 reads SYGVKD. V was clipped by 11 bases and J by 8 bases, with 10 bases between them. The CDR3 is CAARIDEQFF. The CDR3 nucleotides read TGTGCCGCTAGGATCGATGAGCAGTTCTTC.

The rearrangement uses TRBV7-9 and TRBJ2-7, with TRBD2 matching over 9 bases. This CDR3 is built from 15 residues. Germline CDR1 SEHNR, CDR2 FQNEAQ (reference sequence). Trimming took 5 bases from V and 9 from J; bases not matched to a gene: 14. The CDR3 bases are TGTGCCAGCAGCCCCGGAGGCGGGGGGGCAAAGGGGCAGTACTTC. Residues: CASSPGGGGAKGQYF.

About this clonotype itself: No conserved phenylalanine or tryptophan is present at the end of the CDR3, so a read error is the likely explanation. Written as DNA, the CDR3 is TGTGCCAGCAGCCCAATACCCGGCAGTACCTCCTACAATGAGCAGTTCCTC. This gives the protein CASSPIPGSTSYNEQFL. V gene TRBV7-8 combines with J gene TRBJ2-1; no clear D gene. The CDR3 length is 17 residues. Trimming pared 5 bases from V and 0 bases from J, leaving 17 bases between. CDR1 is SGHVS, CDR2 FQNEAQ, per germline.

The gene calls are TRBV12-3 or TRBV12-4 and TRBJ2-3, with a weak D call TRBD2 (6 bases). Trimming removed 6 bases from V and 4 bases from J, with 14 bases in between. The CDR3 loop spans 14 amino acids. CDR3 sequence reads: CASSPPGLSDTQYF. CDR3 DNA: TGTGCCAGCAGCCCCCCGGGACTCTCAGATACGCAGTATTTT.

In this sample, this clonotype turned up many times. The V call is TRBV19, the J call TRBJ1-1; D call uncertain. This CDR3 spans 15 amino acids. Germline V gene data show CDR1 as LNHDA and CDR2 as SQIVND (reference sequence). V lost 3 bases to trimming and J lost 0 bases, with 11 bases between them. The CDR3 loop is CASSIPSPVNTEAFF. The CDR3 DNA sequence: TGTGCCAGTAGTATCCCATCCCCTGTGAACACTGAAGCTTTCTTT. Supplemented by reference TRBV19 and TRBJ1-1, the full variable domain reads DGGITQSPKYLFRKEGQNVTLSCEQNLNHDAMYWYRQDPGQGLRLIYYSQIVNDFQKGDIAEGYSVSREKKESFPLTVTSAQKNPTAFYLCASSIPSPVNTEAFFGQGTRLTVV.

This sequence joins TRBV2 and TRBJ1-2; D is possibly TRBD1 (5 bases). V lost 9 bases to trimming and J lost 7 bases, with 21 bases between them. The length of the CDR3 is 14 residues. Germline values: CDR1 SNHLY, CDR2 FYNNEI. DNA for the CDR3: TGTGCCAGTACAAACAGAGCCGGGGCACTTGGCTACACCTTC. Translation gives CASTNRAGALGYTF.

This clonotype was seen once. The chain links TRBV20-1 to TRBJ1-6; D gene unclear. This CDR3 has 14 residues. The V end lost 1 base, the J end lost 10 bases, and 14 bases lay between the germline ends. Germline values: CDR1 DFQATT, CDR2 SNEGSKA (reference sequence). The CDR3 loop reads CSARGSEGSSPLHF. The CDR3 DNA reads TGCAGTGCTAGAGGTTCGGAGGGTTCCTCACCCCTCCACTTT.

This chain connects TRBV12-3 or TRBV12-4 to TRBJ2-1; TRBD1 or TRBD2 may be the D gene (5 bases each). This CDR3 contains 15 residues. Trimming cost V 5 bases and J 7 bases, with 18 bases left between them. CDR3 loop: CASSARMGERNEQFF. The CDR3, as DNA: TGTGCCAGCAGTGCCCGGATGGGGGAGAGGAATGAGCAGTTCTTC.